This passage covers 9 T cell receptor beta chains from one sample sequenced in a study of technical replicates of blood from several donors. TCRdb keeps only in-frame clones here, not all; method: immunoSEQ multiplex PCR. The sample comprises 65,000 to 80,000 clones, under 99% of which are singletons, and approximately 0.21% rests with the top ten. Sequenced material: T cells isolated from PBMCs. All receptors derive from a human donor in good health.

V and J are TRBV7-2 and TRBJ2-3; D gene ambiguous. Germline CDR1 and CDR2: SGHTA and FQGNSA. The CDR3 runs to 16 residues. V dropped 3 bases and J dropped 1 base, with 14 bases sitting between them. CDR3 amino acids: CASSFLFPTGTDTQYF. As DNA, the CDR3 is TGTGCCAGCAGCTTCTTATTTCCGACTGGCACAGATACGCAGTATTTT.

V is TRBV11-3 and J is TRBJ1-1, with 7 bases identical to TRBD1. The CDR3 loop spans 13 amino acids. The V gene's germline CDR1 is SGHNT and CDR2 YENEEA. V lost 4 bases, J lost 8 bases, and 7 bases stayed unmatched. Here the CDR3 reads CASSSQPTGEAFF. The CDR3 DNA sequence: TGTGCCAGCAGCTCCCAACCGACAGGGGAAGCTTTCTTT.

This rearrangement joins TRBV5-1 to TRBJ1-1; D is possibly TRBD1 (5 bases). The CDR3 runs to 14 residues. The germline V and J ends were trimmed by 0 bases and 2 bases, with 8 bases remaining between them. Germline CDR1 reads SGHRS; CDR2 reads YFSETQ. CDR3 sequence reads: CASSLGRGNTEAFF. The CDR3 nucleotides are TGCGCCAGCAGCTTGGGAAGGGGCAACACTGAAGCTTTCTTT.

CDR3 sequence (DNA): TGCGCCAGCAGCCAAAGATTGGCGGGAGGGCCTAGCACAGATACGCAGTATTTT. This codes for CASSQRLAGGPSTDTQYF. The chain combines TRBV4-3 with TRBJ2-3; 9 bases match TRBD2. There are 18 residues in the CDR3. Trimming removed 2 bases from V and 0 bases from J; junction bases left unmatched: 9. Germline CDR1 reads LGHNA; CDR2 reads YSLEER.

The CDR3 DNA follows: TGTGCCAGCAGCTCAGAAGGAGGTACGCAGTATTTT. Protein sequence: CASSSEGGTQYF. The chain combines TRBV5-8 with TRBJ2-3; a possible D gene is TRBD2 (5 bases). The V gene's germline CDR1 is SGHTS and CDR2 YDEGEE. Trimming took 3 bases from V and 8 from J, leaving 10 bases between them. The CDR3 is 12 residues long.

The chain employs TRBV15 and TRBJ2-1; D not certain. CDR1 is LNHNV, CDR2 YYDKDF, per germline (reference sequence). CDR3 length equals 15 residues. V lost 0 bases to trimming and J lost 8 bases, with 14 bases between them. The CDR3: CATSRDLPLDDEQFF. CDR3 coding DNA: TGTGCCACCAGCAGAGATCTACCGCTAGACGATGAGCAGTTCTTC. The variable domain in full, completed from reference TRBV15 and TRBJ2-1, reads DAMVIQNPRYQVTQFGKPVTLSCSQTLNHNVMYWYQQKSSQAPKLLFHYYDKDFNNEADTPDNFQSRRPNTSFCFLDIRSPGLGDTAMYLCATSRDLPLDDEQFFGPGTRLTVL.

This clone showed up just a few times. The V call is TRBV13, the J call TRBJ1-1, with D unclear. Germline loops: CDR1 PRHDT, CDR2 FYEKMQ (reference sequence). CDR3 length: 12 residues. V lost 3 bases and J lost 5, with 7 bases in between. The CDR3 bases are TGTGCCAGCAGCTTTGAGAGGACTGAAGCTTTCTTT. Its translation: CASSFERTEAFF. Based on the CDR3 plus reference TRBV13 and TRBJ1-1, the full variable domain is AAGVIQSPRHLIKEKRETATLKCYPIPRHDTVYWYQQGPGQDPQFLISFYEKMQSDKGSIPDRFSAQQFSDYHSELNMSSLELGDSALYFCASSFERTEAFFGQGTRLTVV.

The sample holds one count of this clone. V is TRBV19 and J is TRBJ1-1, with D tentatively TRBD1 (5 bases). V lost 2 bases, J lost 8 bases, and 15 bases lay in between. The CDR3 contains 14 residues. Germline CDR1 and CDR2: LNHDA and SQIVND (reference sequence). The CDR3 reads CASSIPGYGLEAFF. For the CDR3, the DNA is TGTGCCAGTAGTATACCAGGGTATGGGCTCGAAGCTTTCTTT.

The chain combines TRBV7-3 with TRBJ2-3, with TRBD2 as a possible D gene (6 bases). This CDR3 has 14 amino acids. Germline V gene data show CDR1 as SGHTA and CDR2 as FQGTGA. V gave up 5 bases and J gave up 0 bases, with 9 bases separating them. CDR3 amino acids: CASSRDFSTDTQYF. The CDR3 DNA reads TGTGCCAGCAGCCGGGACTTCAGCACAGATACGCAGTATTTT. Using reference TRBV7-3 and TRBJ2-3 for the parts outside the CDR3, the full variable domain is GAGVSQTPSNKVTEKGKYVELRCDPISGHTALYWYRQSLGQGPEFLIYFQGTGAADDSGLPNDRFFAVRPEGSVSTLKIQRTERGDSAVYLCASSRDFSTDTQYFGPGTRLTVL.